This TCR beta chain was captured in a study of cytomegalovirus exposure and HLA in healthy donors. About the research overall: A subsequent analysis stated that the 90 to 150 validation repertoires were run on the same platform as the approximately 660 first-cohort repertoires. Findings and limits, study-wide: In vitro assays verified that a few CMV-associated chains recognized CMV antigens specifically. The study recorded 160 or so TCR beta chains that were cytomegalovirus-associated.

The assay was immunoSEQ multiplex PCR, and TCRdb's table has in-frame clones only and misses some. This table holds about 120,000 clones, 70% to 90% found once. Regarding this clone: As yet, its antigen is unknown.

The donors were part of the validation cohort of roughly 110 subjects. That cohort was separate from the first cohort, which comprised fewer than 800 subjects. The CDR3 runs to 15 residues. The V end was cut by 3 bases, the J end by 6 bases, with 17 bases between. Germline V lookup: CDR1 SGHTA, CDR2 FQGNSA. The chain couples TRBV7-2 to TRBJ1-1; D unresolved. The sequencing input was PBMCs. The clonotype was recovered from a woman aged 18-30 years in good health and CMV-seronegative. The CDR3 DNA is TGTGCCAGCAGCTTTCAGGATGTGCCGCTCCCTGAAGCTTTCTTT. Its protein product is CASSFQDVPLPEAFF.